These 26 T cell receptor beta chains were sequenced from one sample in a study of blood T cell repertoires in COVID-19. Here immunoSEQ multiplex PCR was the method, and the copy in TCRdb shows in-frame clones only, minus some. The sample has around 390,000 clones; about 83% are singletons. Sequences were obtained from PBMCs or T cells enriched from blood (not recorded which). The receptors were sampled from a woman aged 50 to 65 who had recovered from COVID-19.

The chain has TRBV5-1 and TRBJ2-3; weak D call: TRBD1 (6 bases). Trimming cost V 4 bases and J 0 bases, with 12 bases left between them. CDR3 length: 15 amino acids. Germline lookup yields CDR1 SGHRS and CDR2 YFSETQ. The CDR3 loop reads CASSVGQSSTDTQYF. The CDR3 DNA sequence: TGCGCCAGCAGCGTTGGACAGTCTAGCACAGATACGCAGTATTTT.

This clone was found once. The rearrangement links TRBV7-4 to TRBJ2-5, with TRBD2 matching over 9 bases. The germline V gene has CDR1 SGHVT and CDR2 SQSDAQ. The CDR3 totals 16 residues. After removal of 11 bases from V and 1 base from J, the junction contained 14 bases not matched to a gene. The CDR3 nucleotides read TGTGCCTGGGGGGTAAAAGCGGGGGGTTCCCAAGAGACCCAGTACTTC. It encodes CAWGVKAGGSQETQYF. Variable domain in full (rest from reference TRBV7-4 and TRBJ2-5): GAGVSQSPRYKVAKRGRDVALRCDSISGHVTLYWYRQTLGQGSEVLTYSQSDAQRDKSGRPSGRFSAERPERSVSTLKIQRTEQGDSAVYLCAWGVKAGGSQETQYFGPGTRLLVL.

The DNA for the CDR3 is TGTGCCTGGAGCCTGGGAGGTCAGCCCCAGCATTTT. Protein: CAWSLGGQPQHF. The V gene is TRBV30, the J gene TRBJ1-5; no firm D call. The V and J ends lost 3 bases and 6 bases respectively, with 9 bases between them. This CDR3 region has 12 residues. Germline V lookup: CDR1 GTSNPN, CDR2 SVGIG (reference sequence).

This sequence joins TRBV27 and TRBJ2-5, with 12 bases that match TRBD1. Trimming at V came to 3 bases and at J to 4 bases, leaving 6 bases not matched to a gene. The CDR3 totals 16 residues. Germline V CDR1 and CDR2: MNHEY, SMNVEV (reference sequence). Here the CDR3 DNA reads TGTGCCAGCAGTTTCCTGGGACAGGGGGCGGTAGAGACCCAGTACTTC. Translated, it gives CASSFLGQGAVETQYF.

V gene TRBV28 combines with J gene TRBJ2-3; 14 nucleotides agree with TRBD2. V dropped 5 bases and J dropped 2; count of bases not matched to a gene: 15. The germline CDR1 and CDR2 sequences are MDHEN and SYDVKM. CDR3 length equals 20 residues. The CDR3 region is CASSTPGLAGARRDTDTQYF. The CDR3 nucleotides read TGTGCCAGCAGTACCCCGGGACTAGCGGGGGCACGACGGGACACAGATACGCAGTATTTT.

The gene calls are TRBV12-3 or TRBV12-4 and TRBJ2-5; no firm D call. V was shortened by 6 bases and J by 7 bases, with 12 bases between the two germline ends. This CDR3 is 12 amino acids long. Here the CDR3 reads CASRSTVGTQYF. The CDR3, as DNA: TGTGCCAGCAGGTCAACAGTTGGGACCCAGTACTTC.

The rearrangement links TRBV2 to TRBJ2-2, with TRBD2 identical over 13 bases. CDR3 length: 18 amino acids. CDR1 and CDR2 (germline): SNHLY, FYNNEI. Losses at the gene ends were 4 bases for V and 0 bases for J; bases not matched to a gene: 5. The chain's CDR3 is CASSAWTSGGANTGELFF. As DNA, the CDR3 is TGTGCCAGCAGTGCCTGGACTAGCGGGGGCGCGAACACCGGGGAGCTGTTTTTT.

The chain links TRBV7-2 to TRBJ2-7; 12 bases align to TRBD2. The CDR3 is 17 amino acids. CDR1 is SGHTA and CDR2 is FQGNSA in the germline V gene. V dropped 2 bases and J dropped 7; count of bases not matched to a gene: 12. The CDR3 loop is CASSLLERTSGAGEQYF. The CDR3 nucleotides read TGTGCCAGCAGCTTATTGGAAAGGACTAGCGGGGCAGGAGAGCAGTACTTC.

The chain's CDR3 is CASSHPFDRGQETQYF. The CDR3 region has the DNA TGTGCCAGCAGCCATCCCTTCGACCGGGGGCAAGAGACCCAGTACTTC. The chain recombines TRBV4-2 with TRBJ2-5; D possibly corresponds to TRBD2 (6 bases). CDR1 and CDR2 from the germline V gene are LGHNA and YNFKEQ. V was cut by 3 bases and J by 2 bases, with 16 bases left in between. The CDR3 is 16 amino acids.

The V call is TRBV7-2, the J call TRBJ1-1; TRBD1 agrees at 7 bases. Germline lookup yields CDR1 SGHTA and CDR2 FQGNSA. The V gene end was trimmed by 0 bases and the J gene end by 0 bases; junction bases not matched to a gene: 1. This CDR3 region has 15 residues. The CDR3 protein is CASSLAGQLNTEAFF. DNA for the CDR3: TGTGCCAGCAGCTTAGCGGGACAGCTGAACACTGAAGCTTTCTTT.

J is TRBJ2-5 and V is TRBV28; tentative D call: TRBD1 (7 bases). Looked up from germline, CDR1 is MDHEN and CDR2 is SYDVKM. The CDR3 sequence is 14 residues long. V was trimmed by 5 bases and J by 3 bases, leaving 13 bases between them. CDR3 nucleotide sequence: TGTGCCAGCAGTCAGGGGGGAAATAAAGAGACCCAGTACTTC. Its translation is CASSQGGNKETQYF.

The CDR3 spells CASSEGRYLPNEQFF. The CDR3 nucleotides are TGTGCCAGCAGTGAAGGTCGGTACCTCCCCAATGAGCAGTTCTTC. The chain is built from TRBV6-1 and TRBJ2-1; D is unclear. CDR3 length: 15 amino acids. Trimming removed 1 base at V and 6 bases at J, with 13 bases between. From germline, CDR1 is MNHNS and CDR2 SASEGT.

This rearrangement joins TRBV2 to TRBJ1-5; possible D gene TRBD1, 6 bases. The length of the CDR3 is 14 residues. V was cut by 5 bases and J by 4 bases, with 12 bases left in between. Germline V lookup: CDR1 SNHLY, CDR2 FYNNEI. The CDR3 DNA reads TGTGCCAGCAGTATTGGACAGCAGAATCAGCCCCAGCATTTT. It codes for CASSIGQQNQPQHF. Using reference TRBV2 and TRBJ1-5 for the parts outside the CDR3, the full variable domain is EPEVTQTPSHQVTQMGQEVILRCVPISNHLYFYWYRQILGQKVEFLVSFYNNEISEKSEIFDDQFSVERPDGSNFTLKIRSTKLEDSAMYFCASSIGQQNQPQHFGDGTRLSIL.

This CDR3 is CASSFRTAIEAFF. In nucleotides, the CDR3 is TGTGCCAGCAGCTTTAGGACAGCTATTGAAGCTTTCTTT. This chain joins TRBV7-2 and TRBJ1-1; a weak D match, TRBD1 (6 bases). V was pared by 3 bases and J by 7 bases, with 12 bases between. The CDR3 runs to 13 residues. CDR1 and CDR2 (germline): SGHTA, FQGNSA.

In its sample, this clone was seen a few times. The V gene is TRBV5-6, the J gene TRBJ1-4, with TRBD1 matching 9 bases. Germline assignment: CDR1 SGHDT and CDR2 YYEEEE. The CDR3 extends over 14 amino acids. The V and J ends lost 4 bases and 10 bases, in that order; junction bases with no gene match: 8. For the CDR3, the DNA is TGTGCCAGCAGCCAGGGACAGGGCGCGGTAAAACTGTTTTTT. This encodes CASSQGQGAVKLFF. The full variable domain, rest sourced from reference TRBV5-6 and TRBJ1-4, is DAGVTQSPTHLIKTRGQQVTLRCSPKSGHDTVSWYQQALGQGPQFIFQYYEEEERQRGNFPDRFSGHQFPNYSSELNVNALLLGDSALYLCASSQGQGAVKLFFGSGTQLSVL.

The V call is TRBV5-1, the J call TRBJ2-1; D perhaps matches TRBD2 (5 bases). The CDR3 consists of 12 residues. CDR1 is SGHRS and CDR2 is YFSETQ in the germline V gene. V was clipped by 4 bases and J by 13 bases, with 15 bases between them. The CDR3 nucleotides read TGCGCCAGCAGCCCACCCATGGAGGTACAGTTCTTC. Translation gives CASSPPMEVQFF.

The CDR3 DNA follows: TGTGCCAGCTCATCGGACAGGATGCAGTACTTC. It codes for CASSSDRMQYF. The J gene is TRBJ2-7, the V gene TRBV18; TRBD1 aligns across 7 bases. The trim removed 5 bases at V and 9 bases at J, leaving 4 bases unmatched. Germline V CDR1 and CDR2: KGHSH, LQKENI. The CDR3 runs to 11 residues. The full variable domain, rest sourced from reference TRBV18 and TRBJ2-7, is NAGVMQNPRHLVRRRGQEARLRCSPMKGHSHVYWYRQLPEEGLKFMVYLQKENIIDESGMPKERFSAEFPKEGPSILRIQQVVRGDSAAYFCASSSDRMQYFGPGTRLTVT.

The chain combines TRBV5-6 with TRBJ2-1; possible D gene TRBD2, 6 bases. The length of the CDR3 is 16 residues. Germline CDR1 SGHDT, CDR2 YYEEEE. V dropped 4 bases and J dropped 7 bases, with 21 bases sitting between them. CDR3 loop: CASSPGGPLGKNEQFF. The CDR3 DNA reads as TGTGCCAGCAGCCCCGGAGGGCCGTTAGGAAAGAATGAGCAGTTCTTC.

This chain links TRBV28 with TRBJ1-1; no clear D. The germline gives CDR1 MDHEN, CDR2 SYDVKM. V was shortened by 1 base and J by 6 bases, with 12 bases between the two germline ends. This CDR3 is built from 14 residues. Here the CDR3 DNA reads TGTGCCAGCAGTTTATTGGAGCGGGTGGCTGAAGCTTTCTTT. This translates into CASSLLERVAEAFF.

V usage is TRBV7-9 and J usage is TRBJ1-1; D gene uncertain. V shed 2 bases and J shed 1 base, with 11 bases lying between them. The germline V gene encodes CDR1 SEHNR and CDR2 FQNEAQ (reference sequence). The CDR3 has 15 amino acids. The CDR3 nucleotides are TGTGCCAGCAGCTTAACGCCCAGGAAGAACACTGAAGCTTTCTTT. Protein: CASSLTPRKNTEAFF.

The V call is TRBV7-3, the J call TRBJ1-1; D is perhaps TRBD1 (6 bases). This CDR3 contains 14 residues. Trimming stripped 7 bases from V and 5 bases from J, with 17 bases between. CDR1 is SGHTA, CDR2 FQGTGA, per germline. In nucleotides, the CDR3 is TGTGCCAGCACAATTCACCCAGGGGTGACTGAAGCTTTCTTT. The encoded protein is CASTIHPGVTEAFF.

The CDR3 here is CASSVDRVSTYEQYF. CDR3 in DNA: TGTGCCAGCAGCGTTGACAGGGTTTCGACCTACGAGCAGTACTTC. The chain links TRBV7-8 to TRBJ2-7; 7 bases line up with TRBD1. Looked up from germline, CDR1 is SGHVS and CDR2 is FQNEAQ. Losses at the gene ends were 5 bases for V and 2 bases for J; bases not matched to a gene: 9. The CDR3 extends over 15 amino acids.

V is TRBV28 and J is TRBJ1-5; a weak D match, TRBD1 (5 bases). CDR3 length equals 17 residues. The germline V gene has CDR1 MDHEN and CDR2 SYDVKM. The ends were cut back, 4 bases at V and 0 bases at J, with 16 bases in the middle. The DNA for the CDR3 is TGTGCCAGCAGTTCCTCCTCCGACAGATTTAGCAATCAGCCCCAGCATTTT. This translates into CASSSSSDRFSNQPQHF.

This chain joins TRBV7-9 and TRBJ1-3; tentative D call: TRBD1 (5 bases). Germline values: CDR1 SEHNR, CDR2 FQNEAQ (reference sequence). CDR3 length: 17 residues. Trimming stripped 9 bases from V and 0 bases from J, with 21 bases between. The CDR3 loop reads CARDIRKGVLSGNTIYF. The CDR3 DNA is TGTGCCAGAGATATCAGGAAAGGGGTCCTCTCTGGAAACACCATATATTTT.

This chain's CDR3 is CASSQDGQNNYGYTF. The CDR3 coding sequence is TGCGCCAGCAGCCAAGATGGGCAGAATAACTATGGCTACACCTTC. The rearrangement joins TRBV4-3 to TRBJ1-2; the D is unclear. The CDR3 covers 15 residues. V was trimmed by 0 bases and J by 1 base, leaving 9 bases between them. Germline lookup yields CDR1 LGHNA and CDR2 YSLEER.

The rearrangement joins TRBV9 to TRBJ2-3; the match to TRBD1 covers 7 bases. The CDR3 has 17 residues. The V gene end was trimmed by 0 bases and the J gene end by 4 bases; junction bases not matched to a gene: 11. The germline CDR1 and CDR2 sequences are SGDLS and YYNGEE. CDR3 nucleotides: TGTGCCAGCAGCGTAGCACCTAGCCGCCAGGGGGCAGATACGCAGTATTTT. It encodes CASSVAPSRQGADTQYF.